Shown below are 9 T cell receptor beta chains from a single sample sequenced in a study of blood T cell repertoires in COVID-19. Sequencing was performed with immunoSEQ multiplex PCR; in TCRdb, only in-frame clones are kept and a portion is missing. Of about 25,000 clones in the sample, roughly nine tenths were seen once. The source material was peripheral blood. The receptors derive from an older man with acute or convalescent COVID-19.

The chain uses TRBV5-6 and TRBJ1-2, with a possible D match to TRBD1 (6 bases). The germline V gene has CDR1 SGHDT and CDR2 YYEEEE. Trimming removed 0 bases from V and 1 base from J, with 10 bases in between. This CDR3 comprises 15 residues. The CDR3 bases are TGTGCCAGCAGCTTGGCGGCAGGGGTTAACTATGGCTACACCTTC. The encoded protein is CASSLAAGVNYGYTF.

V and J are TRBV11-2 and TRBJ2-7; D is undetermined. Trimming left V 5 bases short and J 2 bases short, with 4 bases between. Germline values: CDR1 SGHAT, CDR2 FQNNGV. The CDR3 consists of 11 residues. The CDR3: CASSATYEQYF. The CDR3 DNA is TGTGCCAGCAGCGCGACCTACGAGCAGTACTTC.

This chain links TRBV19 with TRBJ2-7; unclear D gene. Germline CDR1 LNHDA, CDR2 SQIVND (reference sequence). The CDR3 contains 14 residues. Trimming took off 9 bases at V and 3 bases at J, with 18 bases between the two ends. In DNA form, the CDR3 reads TGTGCCAGCGCCCCCACAGTTTCCAGCTACGAGCAGTACTTC. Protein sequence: CASAPTVSSYEQYF.

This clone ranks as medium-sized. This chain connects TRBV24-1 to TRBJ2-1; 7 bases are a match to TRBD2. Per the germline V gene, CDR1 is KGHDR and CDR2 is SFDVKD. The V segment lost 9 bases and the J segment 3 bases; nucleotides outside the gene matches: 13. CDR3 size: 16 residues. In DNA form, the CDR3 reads TGTGCCACCGCGGGGCGGGCGGGAGAGATCTACAATGAGCAGTTCTTC. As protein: CATAGRAGEIYNEQFF.

CDR3 DNA sequence: TGCGCCAGCAGCTTGAATCGGGCAACAGGATCCTACGAGCAGTACTTC. It translates to CASSLNRATGSYEQYF. This sequence joins TRBV5-1 and TRBJ2-7, with TRBD1 as a possible D gene (5 bases). The ends were cut back, 1 base at V and 1 base at J, with 15 bases in the middle. The CDR3 runs 16 residues. The germline V gene has CDR1 SGHRS and CDR2 YFSETQ.

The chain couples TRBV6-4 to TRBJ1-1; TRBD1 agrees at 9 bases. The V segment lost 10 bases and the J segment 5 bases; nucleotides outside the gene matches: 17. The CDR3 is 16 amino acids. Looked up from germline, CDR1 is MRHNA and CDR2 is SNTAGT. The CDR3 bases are TGTGCCACCTTGATGGGACAGGGATTAAAGAGGACTGAAGCTTTCTTT. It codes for CATLMGQGLKRTEAFF.

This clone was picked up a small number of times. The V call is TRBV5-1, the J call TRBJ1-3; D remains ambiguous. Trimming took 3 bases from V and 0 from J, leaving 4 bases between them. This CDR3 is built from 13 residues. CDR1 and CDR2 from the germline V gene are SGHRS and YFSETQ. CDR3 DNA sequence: TGCGCCAGCAGCTCGGGCTCTGGAAACACCATATATTTT. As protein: CASSSGSGNTIYF.

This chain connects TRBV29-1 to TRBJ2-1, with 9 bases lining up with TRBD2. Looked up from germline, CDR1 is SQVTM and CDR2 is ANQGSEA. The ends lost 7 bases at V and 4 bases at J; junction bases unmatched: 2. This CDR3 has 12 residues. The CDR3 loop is CSGGLAYNEQFF. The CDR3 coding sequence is TGCAGCGGAGGACTAGCGTACAATGAGCAGTTCTTC.

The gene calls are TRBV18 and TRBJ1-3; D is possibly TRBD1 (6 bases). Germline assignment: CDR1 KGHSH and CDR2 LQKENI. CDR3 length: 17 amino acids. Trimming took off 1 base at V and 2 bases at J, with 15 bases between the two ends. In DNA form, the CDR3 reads TGTGCCAGCTCACCACTACCTGACAGGAAACCTGGAAACACCATATATTTT. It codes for CASSPLPDRKPGNTIYF.